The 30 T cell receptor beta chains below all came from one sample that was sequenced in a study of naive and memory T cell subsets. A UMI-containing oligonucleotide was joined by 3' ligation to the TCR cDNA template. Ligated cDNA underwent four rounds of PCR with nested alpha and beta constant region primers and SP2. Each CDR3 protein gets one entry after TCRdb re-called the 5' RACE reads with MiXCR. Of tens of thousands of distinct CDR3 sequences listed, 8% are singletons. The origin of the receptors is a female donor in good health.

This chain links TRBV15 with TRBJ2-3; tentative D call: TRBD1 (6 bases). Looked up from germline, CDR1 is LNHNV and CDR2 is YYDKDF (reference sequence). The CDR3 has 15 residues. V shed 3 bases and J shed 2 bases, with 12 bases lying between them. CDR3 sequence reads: CATSSPRQDTDTQYF. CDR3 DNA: TGTGCCACCAGCAGTCCGAGACAGGACACAGATACGCAGTATTTT.

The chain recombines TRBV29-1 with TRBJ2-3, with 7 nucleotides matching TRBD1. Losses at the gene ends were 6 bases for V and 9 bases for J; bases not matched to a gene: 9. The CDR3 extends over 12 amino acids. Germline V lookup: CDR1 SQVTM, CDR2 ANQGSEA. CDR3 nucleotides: TGCAGCGTAGCACGTGACAGGGCGACGCAGTATTTT. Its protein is CSVARDRATQYF.

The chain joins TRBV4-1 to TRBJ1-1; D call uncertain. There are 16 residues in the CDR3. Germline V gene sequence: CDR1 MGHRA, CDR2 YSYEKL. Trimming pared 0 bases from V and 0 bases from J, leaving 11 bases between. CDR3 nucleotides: TGCGCCAGCAGCCAAGAAGTAGAGCCCTTGAACACTGAAGCTTTCTTT. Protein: CASSQEVEPLNTEAFF.

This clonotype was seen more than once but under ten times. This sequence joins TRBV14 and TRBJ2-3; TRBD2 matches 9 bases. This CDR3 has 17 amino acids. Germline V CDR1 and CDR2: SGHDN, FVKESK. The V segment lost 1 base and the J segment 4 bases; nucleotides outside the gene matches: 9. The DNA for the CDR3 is TGTGCCAGCAGCCAAGGAACCGGGACTAGCCTCCCAGATACGCAGTATTTT. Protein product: CASSQGTGTSLPDTQYF. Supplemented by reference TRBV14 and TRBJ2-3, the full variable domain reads EAGVTQFPSHSVIEKGQTVTLRCDPISGHDNLYWYRRVMGKEIKFLLHFVKESKQDESGMPNNRFLAERTGGTYSTLKVQPAELEDSGVYFCASSQGTGTSLPDTQYFGPGTRLTVL.

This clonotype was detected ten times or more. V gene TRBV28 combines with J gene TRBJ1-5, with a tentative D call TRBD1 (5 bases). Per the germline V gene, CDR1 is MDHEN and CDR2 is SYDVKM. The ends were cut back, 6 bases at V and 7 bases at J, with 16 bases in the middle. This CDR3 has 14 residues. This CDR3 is CASRGPPIGQPQHF. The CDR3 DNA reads TGTGCCAGCAGGGGGCCCCCAATTGGGCAGCCCCAGCATTTT.

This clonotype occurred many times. CDR3 region: CASSQRGTSGGTGELFF. The CDR3 DNA reads as TGTGCCAGCAGCCAACGCGGGACTAGCGGAGGCACCGGGGAGCTGTTTTTT. This chain joins TRBV3-1 and TRBJ2-2, with 11 bases fitting TRBD2. Germline CDR1 LGHDT, CDR2 YNNKEL (reference sequence). The CDR3 covers 17 residues. With V trimmed by 2 bases and J by 4 bases, 6 bases remained unmatched.

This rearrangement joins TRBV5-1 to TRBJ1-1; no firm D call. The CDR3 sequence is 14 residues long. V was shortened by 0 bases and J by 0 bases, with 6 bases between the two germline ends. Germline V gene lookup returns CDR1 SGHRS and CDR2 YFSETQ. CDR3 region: CASSLDRMNTEAFF. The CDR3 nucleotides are TGCGCCAGCAGCTTGGACAGAATGAACACTGAAGCTTTCTTT.

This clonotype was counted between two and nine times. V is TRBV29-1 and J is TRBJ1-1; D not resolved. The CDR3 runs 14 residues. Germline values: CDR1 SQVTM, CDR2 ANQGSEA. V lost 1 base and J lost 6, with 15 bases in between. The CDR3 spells CSVEGMEGSSEAFF. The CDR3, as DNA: TGCAGCGTTGAAGGTATGGAAGGGTCATCTGAAGCTTTCTTT.

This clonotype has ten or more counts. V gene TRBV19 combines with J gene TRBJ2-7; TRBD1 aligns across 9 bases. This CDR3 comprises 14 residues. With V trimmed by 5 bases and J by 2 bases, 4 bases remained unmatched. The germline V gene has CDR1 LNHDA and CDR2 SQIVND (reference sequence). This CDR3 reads CASSSGQGPYEQYF. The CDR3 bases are TGTGCCAGTAGTTCCGGACAGGGGCCCTACGAGCAGTACTTC.

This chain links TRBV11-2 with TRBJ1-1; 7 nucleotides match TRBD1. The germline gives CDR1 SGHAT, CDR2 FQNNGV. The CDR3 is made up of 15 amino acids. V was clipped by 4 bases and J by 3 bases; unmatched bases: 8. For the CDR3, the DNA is TGTGCCAGCAGCTCAGGACAGGATGGGCACACTGAAGCTTTCTTT. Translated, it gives CASSSGQDGHTEAFF.

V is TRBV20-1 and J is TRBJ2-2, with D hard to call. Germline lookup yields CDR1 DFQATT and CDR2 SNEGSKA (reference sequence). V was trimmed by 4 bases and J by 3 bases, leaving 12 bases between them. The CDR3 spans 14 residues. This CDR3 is CSAIAQVDTGELFF. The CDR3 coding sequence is TGCAGTGCTATTGCGCAGGTTGACACCGGGGAGCTGTTTTTT.

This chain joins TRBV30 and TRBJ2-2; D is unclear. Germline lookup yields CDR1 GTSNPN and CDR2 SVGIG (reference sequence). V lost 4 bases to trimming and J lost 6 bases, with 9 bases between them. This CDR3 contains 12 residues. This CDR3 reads CAWKTGPGELFF. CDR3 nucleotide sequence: TGTGCCTGGAAAACCGGACCCGGGGAGCTGTTTTTT.

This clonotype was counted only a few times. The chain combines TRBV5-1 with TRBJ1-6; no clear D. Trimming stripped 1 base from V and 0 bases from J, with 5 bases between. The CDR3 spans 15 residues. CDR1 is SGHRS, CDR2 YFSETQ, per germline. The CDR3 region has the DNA TGCGCCAGCAGCTTGCCTTCCTCCTATAATTCACCCCTCCACTTT. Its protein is CASSLPSSYNSPLHF.

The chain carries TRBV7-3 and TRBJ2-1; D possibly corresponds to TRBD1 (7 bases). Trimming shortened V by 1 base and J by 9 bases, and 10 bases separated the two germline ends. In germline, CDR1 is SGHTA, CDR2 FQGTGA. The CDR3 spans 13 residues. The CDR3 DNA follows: TGTGCCAGCAGCTTAAGGAGGGGGCCTGAGCAGTTCTTC. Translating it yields CASSLRRGPEQFF.

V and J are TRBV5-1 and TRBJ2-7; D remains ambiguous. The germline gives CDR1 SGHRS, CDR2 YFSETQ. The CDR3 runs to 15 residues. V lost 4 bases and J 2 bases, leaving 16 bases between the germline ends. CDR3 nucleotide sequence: TGCGCCAGCAGCCCCTTCCCACAACCGGCCTACGAGCAGTACTTC. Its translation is CASSPFPQPAYEQYF. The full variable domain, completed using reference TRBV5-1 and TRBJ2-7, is KAGVTQTPRYLIKTRGQQVTLSCSPISGHRSVSWYQQTPGQGLQFLFEYFSETQRNKGNFPGRFSGRQFSNSRSEMNVSTLELGDSALYLCASSPFPQPAYEQYFGPGTRLTVT.

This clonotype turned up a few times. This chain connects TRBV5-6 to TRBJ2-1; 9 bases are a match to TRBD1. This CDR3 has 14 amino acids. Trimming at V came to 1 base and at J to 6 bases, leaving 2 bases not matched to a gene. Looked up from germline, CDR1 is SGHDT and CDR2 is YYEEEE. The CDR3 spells CASSLIQGANEQFF. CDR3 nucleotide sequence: TGTGCCAGCAGCTTGATACAGGGGGCCAATGAGCAGTTCTTC.

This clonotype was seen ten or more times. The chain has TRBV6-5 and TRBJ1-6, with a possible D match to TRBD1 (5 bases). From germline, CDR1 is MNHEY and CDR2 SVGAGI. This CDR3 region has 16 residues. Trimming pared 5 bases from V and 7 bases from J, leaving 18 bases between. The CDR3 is CASSTQAGRTNSPLHF. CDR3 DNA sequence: TGTGCCAGCAGTACACAGGCGGGACGGACCAATTCACCCCTCCACTTT.

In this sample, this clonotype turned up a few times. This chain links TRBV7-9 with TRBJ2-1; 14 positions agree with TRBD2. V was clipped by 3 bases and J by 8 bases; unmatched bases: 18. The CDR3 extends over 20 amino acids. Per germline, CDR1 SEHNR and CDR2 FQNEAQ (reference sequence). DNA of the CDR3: TGTGCCAGCAGCTTGGGCAAGACTAGCGGGAGGGCCCGGGTCGACTATGAGCAGTTCTTC. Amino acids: CASSLGKTSGRARVDYEQFF.

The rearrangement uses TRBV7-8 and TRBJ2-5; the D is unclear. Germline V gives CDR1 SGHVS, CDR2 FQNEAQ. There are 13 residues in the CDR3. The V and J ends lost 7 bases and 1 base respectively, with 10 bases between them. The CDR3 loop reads CASTSAPQETQYF. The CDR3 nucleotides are TGTGCCAGCACCAGTGCCCCCCAAGAGACCCAGTACTTC.

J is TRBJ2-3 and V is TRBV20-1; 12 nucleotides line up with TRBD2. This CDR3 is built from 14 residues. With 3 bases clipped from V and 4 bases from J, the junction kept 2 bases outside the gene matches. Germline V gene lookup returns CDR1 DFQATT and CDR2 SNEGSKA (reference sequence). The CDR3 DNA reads TGCAGTGCTAGGTGGACTAGCGGGGCAGATACGCAGTATTTT. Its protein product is CSARWTSGADTQYF.

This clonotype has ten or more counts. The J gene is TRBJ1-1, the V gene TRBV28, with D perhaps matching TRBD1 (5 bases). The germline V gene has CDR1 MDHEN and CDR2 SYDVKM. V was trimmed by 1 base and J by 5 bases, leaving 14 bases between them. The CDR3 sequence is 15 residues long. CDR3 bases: TGTGCCAGCAGTTTATTTAGACAGCCGGGGACTGAAGCTTTCTTT. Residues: CASSLFRQPGTEAFF.

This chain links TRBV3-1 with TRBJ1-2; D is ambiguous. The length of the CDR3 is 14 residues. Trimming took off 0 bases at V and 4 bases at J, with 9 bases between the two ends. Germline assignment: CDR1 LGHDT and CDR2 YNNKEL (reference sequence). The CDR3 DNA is TGTGCCAGCAGCCAAGAAGGGAGGTTCTATGGCTACACCTTC. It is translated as CASSQEGRFYGYTF.

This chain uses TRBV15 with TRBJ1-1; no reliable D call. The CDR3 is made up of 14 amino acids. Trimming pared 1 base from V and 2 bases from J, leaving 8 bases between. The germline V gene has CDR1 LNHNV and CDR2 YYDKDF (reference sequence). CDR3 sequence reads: CATSRVADNTEAFF. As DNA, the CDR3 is TGTGCCACCAGCAGAGTCGCTGACAACACTGAAGCTTTCTTT.

CDR3 DNA sequence: TGTGCCAGCAGCTACAGGAACACTGAAGCTTTCTTT. Its protein product is CASSYRNTEAFF. The chain recombines TRBV7-9 with TRBJ1-1, with unresolved D. Per germline, CDR1 SEHNR and CDR2 FQNEAQ (reference sequence). Trimming pared 4 bases from V and 1 base from J, leaving 4 bases between. This CDR3 region has 12 residues.

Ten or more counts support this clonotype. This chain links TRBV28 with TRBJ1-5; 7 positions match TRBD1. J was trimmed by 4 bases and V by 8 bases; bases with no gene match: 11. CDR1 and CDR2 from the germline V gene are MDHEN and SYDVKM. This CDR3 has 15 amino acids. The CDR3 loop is CASLTAGQHNQPQHF. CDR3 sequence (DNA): TGTGCCAGCTTAACTGCGGGACAGCATAATCAGCCCCAGCATTTT. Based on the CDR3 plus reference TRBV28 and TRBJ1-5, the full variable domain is DVKVTQSSRYLVKRTGEKVFLECVQDMDHENMFWYRQDPGLGLRLIYFSYDVKMKEKGDIPEGYSVSREKKERFSLILESASTNQTSMYLCASLTAGQHNQPQHFGDGTRLSIL.

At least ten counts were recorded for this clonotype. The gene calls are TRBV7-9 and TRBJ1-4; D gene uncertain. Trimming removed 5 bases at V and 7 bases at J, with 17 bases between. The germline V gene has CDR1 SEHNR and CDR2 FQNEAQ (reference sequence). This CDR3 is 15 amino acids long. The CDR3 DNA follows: TGTGCCAGCAGCAGAGACACCTGGTCGGTTGAAAAACTGTTTTTT. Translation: CASSRDTWSVEKLFF. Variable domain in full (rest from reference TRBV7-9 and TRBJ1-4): DTGVSQNPRHKITKRGQNVTFRCDPISEHNRLYWYRQTLGQGPEFLTYFQNEAQLEKSRLLSDRFSAERPKGSFSTLEIQRTEQGDSAMYLCASSRDTWSVEKLFFGSGTQLSVL.

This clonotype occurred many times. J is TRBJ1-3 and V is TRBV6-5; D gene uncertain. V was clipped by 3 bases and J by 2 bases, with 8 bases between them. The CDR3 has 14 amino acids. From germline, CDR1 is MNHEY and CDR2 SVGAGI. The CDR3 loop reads CASSYGPTGNTIYF. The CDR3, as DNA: TGTGCCAGCAGTTATGGCCCCACTGGAAACACCATATATTTT.

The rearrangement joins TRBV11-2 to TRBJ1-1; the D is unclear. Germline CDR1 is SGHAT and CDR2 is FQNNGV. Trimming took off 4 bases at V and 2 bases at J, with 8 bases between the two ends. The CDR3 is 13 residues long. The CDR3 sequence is CASSSLINTEAFF. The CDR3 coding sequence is TGTGCCAGCAGCTCCCTGATAAACACTGAAGCTTTCTTT.

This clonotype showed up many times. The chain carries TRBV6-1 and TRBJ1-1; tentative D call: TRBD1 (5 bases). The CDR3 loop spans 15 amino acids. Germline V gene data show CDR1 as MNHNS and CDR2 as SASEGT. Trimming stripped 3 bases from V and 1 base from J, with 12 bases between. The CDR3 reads CASSDYLGGNTEAFF. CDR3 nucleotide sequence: TGTGCCAGCAGTGACTATCTGGGGGGGAACACTGAAGCTTTCTTT.

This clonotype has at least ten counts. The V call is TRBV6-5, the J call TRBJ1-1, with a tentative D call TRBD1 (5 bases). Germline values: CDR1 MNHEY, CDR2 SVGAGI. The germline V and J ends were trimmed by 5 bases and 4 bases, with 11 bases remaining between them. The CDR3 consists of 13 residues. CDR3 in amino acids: CASSEHRSTEAFF. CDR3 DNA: TGTGCCAGCAGTGAACACAGGTCCACTGAAGCTTTCTTT.